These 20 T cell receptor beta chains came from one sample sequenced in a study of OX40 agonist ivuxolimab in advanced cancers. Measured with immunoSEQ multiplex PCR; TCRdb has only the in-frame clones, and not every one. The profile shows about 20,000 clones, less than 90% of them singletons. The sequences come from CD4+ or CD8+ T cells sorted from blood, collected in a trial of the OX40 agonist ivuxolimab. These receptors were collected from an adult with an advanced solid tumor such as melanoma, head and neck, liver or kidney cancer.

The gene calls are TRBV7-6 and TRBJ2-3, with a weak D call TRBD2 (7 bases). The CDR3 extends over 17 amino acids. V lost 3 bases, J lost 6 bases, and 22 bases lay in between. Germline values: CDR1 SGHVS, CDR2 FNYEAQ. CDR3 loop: CASSFQGGGSPGDTQYF. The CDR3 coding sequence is TGTGCCAGCAGCTTCCAAGGGGGGGGTTCCCCTGGGGATACGCAGTATTTT.

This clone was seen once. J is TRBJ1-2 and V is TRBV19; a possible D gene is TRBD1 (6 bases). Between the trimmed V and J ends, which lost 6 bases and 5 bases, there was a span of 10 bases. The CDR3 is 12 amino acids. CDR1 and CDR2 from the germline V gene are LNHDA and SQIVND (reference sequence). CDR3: CASRQGFYGYTF. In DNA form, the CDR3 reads TGTGCCAGTAGACAGGGTTTTTATGGCTACACCTTC.

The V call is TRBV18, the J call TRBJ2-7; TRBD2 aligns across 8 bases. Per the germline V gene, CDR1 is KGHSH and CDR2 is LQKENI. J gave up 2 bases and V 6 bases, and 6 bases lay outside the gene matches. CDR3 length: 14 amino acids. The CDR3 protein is CASSERGRTYEQYF. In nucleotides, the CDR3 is TGTGCCAGCTCCGAGCGGGGGAGAACCTACGAGCAGTACTTC.

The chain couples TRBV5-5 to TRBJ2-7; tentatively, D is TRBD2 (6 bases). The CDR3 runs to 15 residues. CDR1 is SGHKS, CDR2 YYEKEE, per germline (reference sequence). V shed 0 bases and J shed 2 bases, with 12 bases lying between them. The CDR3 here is CASSLVAGPPYEQYF. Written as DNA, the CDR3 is TGTGCCAGCAGCTTGGTGGCGGGACCCCCCTACGAGCAGTACTTC.

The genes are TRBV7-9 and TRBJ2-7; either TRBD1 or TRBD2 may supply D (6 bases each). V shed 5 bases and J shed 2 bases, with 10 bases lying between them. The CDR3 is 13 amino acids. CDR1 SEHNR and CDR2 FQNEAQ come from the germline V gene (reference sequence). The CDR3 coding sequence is TGTGCCAGCAGCCAGGGGACTGCCTACGAGCAGTACTTC. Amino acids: CASSQGTAYEQYF.

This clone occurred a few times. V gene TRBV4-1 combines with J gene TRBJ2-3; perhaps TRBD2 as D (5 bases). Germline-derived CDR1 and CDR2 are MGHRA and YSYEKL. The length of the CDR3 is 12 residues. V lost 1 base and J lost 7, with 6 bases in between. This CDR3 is CASSQVGNTQYF. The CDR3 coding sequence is TGCGCCAGCAGCCAAGTCGGGAATACGCAGTATTTT.

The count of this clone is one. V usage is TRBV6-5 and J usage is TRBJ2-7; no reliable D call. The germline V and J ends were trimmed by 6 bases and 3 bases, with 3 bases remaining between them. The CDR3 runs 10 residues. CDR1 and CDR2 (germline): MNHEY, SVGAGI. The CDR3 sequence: CASSFYEQYF. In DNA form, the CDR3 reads TGTGCCAGCAGCTTCTACGAGCAGTACTTC.

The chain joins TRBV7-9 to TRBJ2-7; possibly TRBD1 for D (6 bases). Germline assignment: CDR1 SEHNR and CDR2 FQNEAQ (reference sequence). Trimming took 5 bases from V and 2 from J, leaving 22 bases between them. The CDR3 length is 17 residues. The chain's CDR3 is CASSPPTRADRTYEQYF. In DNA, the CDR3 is TGTGCCAGCAGCCCTCCGACAAGGGCCGACAGGACCTACGAGCAGTACTTC.

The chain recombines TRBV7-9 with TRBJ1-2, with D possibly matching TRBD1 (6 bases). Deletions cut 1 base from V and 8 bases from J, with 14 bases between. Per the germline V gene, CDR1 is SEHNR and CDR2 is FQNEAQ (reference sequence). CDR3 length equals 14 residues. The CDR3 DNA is TGTGCCAGCAGCTTAGGGGGGCCGGGTTACGGCTACACCTTC. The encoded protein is CASSLGGPGYGYTF. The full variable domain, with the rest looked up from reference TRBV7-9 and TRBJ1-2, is DTGVSQNPRHKITKRGQNVTFRCDPISEHNRLYWYRQTLGQGPEFLTYFQNEAQLEKSRLLSDRFSAERPKGSFSTLEIQRTEQGDSAMYLCASSLGGPGYGYTFGSGTRLTVV.

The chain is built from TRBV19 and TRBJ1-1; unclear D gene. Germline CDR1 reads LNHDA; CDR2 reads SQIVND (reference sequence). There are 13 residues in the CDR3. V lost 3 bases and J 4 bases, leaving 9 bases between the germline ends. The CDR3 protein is CASSIGEGTEAFF. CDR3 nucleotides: TGTGCCAGTAGTATCGGGGAAGGCACTGAAGCTTTCTTT. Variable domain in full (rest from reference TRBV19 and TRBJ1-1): DGGITQSPKYLFRKEGQNVTLSCEQNLNHDAMYWYRQDPGQGLRLIYYSQIVNDFQKGDIAEGYSVSREKKESFPLTVTSAQKNPTAFYLCASSIGEGTEAFFGQGTRLTVV.

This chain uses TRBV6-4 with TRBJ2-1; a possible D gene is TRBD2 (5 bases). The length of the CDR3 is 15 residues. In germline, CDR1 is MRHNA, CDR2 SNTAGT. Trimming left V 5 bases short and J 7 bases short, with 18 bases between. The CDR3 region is CASSPYSGTGNEQFF. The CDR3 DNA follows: TGTGCCAGCAGTCCCTATAGTGGCACGGGGAATGAGCAGTTCTTC.

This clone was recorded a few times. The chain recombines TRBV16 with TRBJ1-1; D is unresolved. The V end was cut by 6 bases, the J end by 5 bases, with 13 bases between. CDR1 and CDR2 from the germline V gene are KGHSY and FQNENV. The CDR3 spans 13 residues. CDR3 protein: CASSPITKTEAFF. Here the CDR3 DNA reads TGTGCCAGCAGTCCAATCACCAAGACTGAAGCTTTCTTT.

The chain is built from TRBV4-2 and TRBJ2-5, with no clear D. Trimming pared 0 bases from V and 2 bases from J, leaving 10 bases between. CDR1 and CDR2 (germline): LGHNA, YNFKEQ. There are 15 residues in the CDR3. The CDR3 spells CASSQDRGLQETQYF. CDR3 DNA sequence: TGTGCCAGCAGCCAAGATAGAGGTCTGCAAGAGACCCAGTACTTC.

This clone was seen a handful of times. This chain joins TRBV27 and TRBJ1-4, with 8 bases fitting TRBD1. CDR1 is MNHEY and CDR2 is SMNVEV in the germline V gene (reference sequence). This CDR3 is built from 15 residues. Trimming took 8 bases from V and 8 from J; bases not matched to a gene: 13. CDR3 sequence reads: CASFPTGDFGEKLFF. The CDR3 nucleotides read TGTGCCAGCTTTCCGACAGGGGATTTCGGAGAAAAACTGTTTTTT.

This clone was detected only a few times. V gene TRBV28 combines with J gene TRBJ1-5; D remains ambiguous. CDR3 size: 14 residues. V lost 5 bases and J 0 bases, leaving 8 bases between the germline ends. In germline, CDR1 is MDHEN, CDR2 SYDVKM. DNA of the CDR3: TGTGCCAGCAGTCGACAAGTTAGCAATCAGCCCCAGCATTTT. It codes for CASSRQVSNQPQHF. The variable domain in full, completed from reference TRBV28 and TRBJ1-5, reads DVKVTQSSRYLVKRTGEKVFLECVQDMDHENMFWYRQDPGLGLRLIYFSYDVKMKEKGDIPEGYSVSREKKERFSLILESASTNQTSMYLCASSRQVSNQPQHFGDGTRLSIL.

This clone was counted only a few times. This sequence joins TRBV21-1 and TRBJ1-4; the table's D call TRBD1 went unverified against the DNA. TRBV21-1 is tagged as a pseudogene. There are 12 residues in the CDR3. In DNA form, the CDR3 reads TGTGCCAGACAGGGCCTTAATGAAAAACTGTTTTTT. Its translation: CARQGLNEKLFF.

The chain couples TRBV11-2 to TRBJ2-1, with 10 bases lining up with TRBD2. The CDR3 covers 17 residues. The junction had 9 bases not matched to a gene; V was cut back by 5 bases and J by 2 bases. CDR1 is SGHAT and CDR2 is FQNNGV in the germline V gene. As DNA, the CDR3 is TGTGCCAGCAGCCATATAATAGCGGGAGGACCCTACAATGAGCAGTTCTTC. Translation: CASSHIIAGGPYNEQFF.

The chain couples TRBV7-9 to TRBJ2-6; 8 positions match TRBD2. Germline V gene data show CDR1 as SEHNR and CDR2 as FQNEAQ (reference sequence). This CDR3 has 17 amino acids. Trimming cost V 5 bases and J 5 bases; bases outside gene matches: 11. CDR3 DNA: TGTGCCAGCAGCCCCCCGGGGGGGGGTATTTGGGCCAACGTCCTGACTTTC. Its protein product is CASSPPGGGIWANVLTF.

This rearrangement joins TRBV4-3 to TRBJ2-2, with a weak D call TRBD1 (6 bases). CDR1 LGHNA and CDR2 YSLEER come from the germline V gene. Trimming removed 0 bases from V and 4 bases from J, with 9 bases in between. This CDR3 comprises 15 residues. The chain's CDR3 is CASSQEQGGTGELFF. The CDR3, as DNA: TGCGCCAGCAGCCAAGAACAGGGTGGCACCGGGGAGCTGTTTTTT.

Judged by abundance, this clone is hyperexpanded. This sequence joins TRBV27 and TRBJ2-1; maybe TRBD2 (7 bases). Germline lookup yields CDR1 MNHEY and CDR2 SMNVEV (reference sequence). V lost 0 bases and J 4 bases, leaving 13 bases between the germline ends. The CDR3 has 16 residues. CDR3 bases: TGTGCCAGCAGTTTATCAGGGGGGGCCCTTTACAATGAGCAGTTCTTC. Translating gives CASSLSGGALYNEQFF.